The rows below give T cell receptor beta chains drawn from one sample of a study of T cells after yellow fever vaccination. TCRdb analysed the 5' RACE reads with MiXCR anew, one entry per CDR3 protein. This sample has over 300,000 distinct CDR3 sequences; around 7% occur once, and the top ten carry roughly a sixth. The sequencing used PBMCs, collected more than 40 days after the first yellow fever vaccination. These receptors came from a young man who received the YFV17D yellow fever vaccine. Both conserved end residues are part of each CDR3. The order of the fields is D gene, clone size, V gene, J gene, CDR3 DNA, CDR3 protein. A D gene is named only where the DNA matches it firmly. Not all rows give a size; the values are once, few, many and, for expanded clones, a class.

TRBD1	many	TRBV4-2	TRBJ1-1	TGTGCCAGCAGCCGCGGACAGGGGGGGAACACTGAAGCTTTCTTT	CASSRGQGGNTEAFF
-	-	TRBV5-1	TRBJ2-2	TGCGCCAGCAGCTTGGAAACCTGGGGCGGGGAGCTGTTTTTT	CASSLETWGGELFF
TRBD1	-	TRBV7-2	TRBJ1-1	TGTGCCAGCAGCTTAACAGGGGTGAACACTGAAGCTTTCTTT	CASSLTGVNTEAFF
TRBD1	-	TRBV9	TRBJ1-2	TGTGCCAGCAGCGTGAAGGGACAGGGGGATAGGGACTATGGCTACACCTTC	CASSVKGQGDRDYGYTF
TRBD1	many	TRBV5-4	TRBJ2-7	TGTGCCAGCAGCTTCGGGACAGCCTACGAGCAGTACTTC	CASSFGTAYEQYF
TRBD2	-	TRBV7-2	TRBJ2-5	TGTGCCAGCAGCTTAGGAGCTAGCGGCGGGTGGGAGACCCAGTACTTC	CASSLGASGGWETQYF
-	many	TRBV5-6	TRBJ1-5	TGTGCCAGCAGCTCGACATCTAGCAATCAGCCCCAGCATTTT	CASSSTSSNQPQHF
-	few	TRBV14	TRBJ2-2	TGTGCCAGCAGCCAATATTCTGAGAACACCGGGGAGCTGTTTTTT	CASSQYSENTGELFF
-	few	TRBV5-1	TRBJ2-7	TGCGCCAGCAGCTTGGCGGCGCGGTCAGGGCGATCCTACGAGCAGTACTTC	CASSLAARSGRSYEQYF
-	-	TRBV14	TRBJ1-1	TGTGCCAGCAGCCAGGCAGGGCTGAGGGGCACTGAAGCTTTCTTT	CASSQAGLRGTEAFF
-	many	TRBV7-9	TRBJ1-1	TGTGCCAGCAGCTTAGCGAGGCGGGGTGAAGCTTTCTTT	CASSLARRGEAFF
-	-	TRBV29-1	TRBJ2-5	TGCAGCGGGGGCTTTGAAGAGACCCAGTACTTC	CSGGFEETQYF
-	-	TRBV28	TRBJ1-3	TGTGCCAGCAGTTTGGCGGTCCGCTCTGGAAACACCATATATTTT	CASSLAVRSGNTIYF
-	many	TRBV5-6	TRBJ2-3	TGTGCCAGCAGCTTGGGACGCAGCACAGATACGCAGTATTTT	CASSLGRSTDTQYF
TRBD2	many	TRBV4-2	TRBJ2-7	TGTGCCAGCAGCCAGGAGACTAGCGGGGGGTACGAGCAGTACTTC	CASSQETSGGYEQYF
TRBD1	few	TRBV7-9	TRBJ2-3	TGTGCCAGGGGGTCGACAGGGAACACAGATACGCAGTATTTT	CARGSTGNTDTQYF
TRBD2	few	TRBV4-1	TRBJ2-1	TGCGCCAGCAGCCAAGATCATGCGGGGGGGCTTAATGAGCAGTTCTTC	CASSQDHAGGLNEQFF
TRBD1	many	TRBV20-1	TRBJ2-4	TGCAGTGCCGCAAACTGGCCGGGACAGATCAACATTCAGTACTTC	CSAANWPGQINIQYF
-	few	TRBV12-3/TRBV12-4	TRBJ2-3	TGTGCCAGCAGTAGAAGGCTCACAGATACGCAGTATTTT	CASSRRLTDTQYF
-	-	TRBV29-1	TRBJ1-1	TGCAGCACAGGATTTCTTGGGAGCACTGAAGCTTTCTTT	CSTGFLGSTEAFF
-	few	TRBV21-1	TRBJ1-6	TGTGCCAGCAGCCAGGGGTTTAATAATTCACCCCTCCACTTT	CASSQGFNNSPLHF
-	few	TRBV23-1	TRBJ2-7	TGCGCCAGCAGTCAATTTCGATCCGGGACGGGCAACTACGAGCAGTACTTC	CASSQFRSGTGNYEQYF
TRBD1	-	TRBV6-2/TRBV6-3	TRBJ2-5	TGTGCCAGCATCGACAGGGCCTGGGCCCAAGAGACCCAGTACTTC	CASIDRAWAQETQYF
-	-	TRBV18	TRBJ1-1	TGTGCCAGCTCACCGTTTCAAGAGAACACTGAAGCTTTCTTT	CASSPFQENTEAFF
TRBD1	many	TRBV5-1	TRBJ2-7	TGCGCCAGCAGCTTGGCACTTCCGGGACAGGGATATTACGAGCAGTACTTC	CASSLALPGQGYYEQYF
-	few	TRBV4-3	TRBJ2-1	TGCGCCAGCAGCCACGGACTGGGTAAGCAGTTCTTC	CASSHGLGKQFF